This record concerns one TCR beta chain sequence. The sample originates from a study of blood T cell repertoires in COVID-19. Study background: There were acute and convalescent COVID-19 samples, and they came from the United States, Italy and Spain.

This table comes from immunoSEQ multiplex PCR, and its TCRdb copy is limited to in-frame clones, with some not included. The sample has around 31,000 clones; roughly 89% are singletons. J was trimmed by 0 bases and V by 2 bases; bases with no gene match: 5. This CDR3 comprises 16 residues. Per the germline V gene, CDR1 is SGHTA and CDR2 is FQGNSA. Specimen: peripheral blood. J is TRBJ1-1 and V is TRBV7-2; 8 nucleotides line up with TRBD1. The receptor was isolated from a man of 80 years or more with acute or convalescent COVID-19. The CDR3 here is CASSLLTGGMNTEAFF. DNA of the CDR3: TGTGCCAGCAGCTTATTAACAGGGGGGATGAACACTGAAGCTTTCTTT.